A single sample gave rise to the 19 T cell receptor beta chains below, sequenced in a study of CD8+ T cells in alopecia areata. The treatment denotes: oral pan-JAK inhibitor, 5-10 mg twice daily. Isolated RNA was reverse transcribed into cDNA used as the sequencing template. The method was immunoSEQ multiplex PCR; TCRdb's version includes in-frame clones alone and lacks a portion of them. Among more than 150,000 clones listed, approximately 50% were seen once. Sequences were derived from CD8+ T cells sorted from blood, sampled between weeks 51 and 54, from a patient treated with tofacitinib. Every receptor here comes from a human donor with alopecia areata.

In the case of this clone: Other nucleotide sequences in the sample specify the same CDR3. The rearrangement joins TRBV5-6 to TRBJ2-2; 8 positions agree with TRBD1. Germline-derived CDR1 and CDR2 are SGHDT and YYEEEE. V was pared by 3 bases and J by 4 bases, with 2 bases of the junction left unmatched. There are 14 residues in the CDR3. CDR3 sequence reads: CASSSGTGTGELFF. Written as DNA, the CDR3 is TGTGCCAGCAGCTCCGGGACAGGCACCGGGGAGCTGTTTTTT. Complete variable domain (other parts from reference TRBV5-6 and TRBJ2-2): DAGVTQSPTHLIKTRGQQVTLRCSPKSGHDTVSWYQQALGQGPQFIFQYYEEEERQRGNFPDRFSGHQFPNYSSELNVNALLLGDSALYLCASSSGTGTGELFFGEGSRLTVL.

The chain recombines TRBV15 with TRBJ1-1; 11 nucleotides match TRBD1. Trimming at V came to 2 bases and at J to 3 bases, leaving 5 bases not matched to a gene. Germline CDR1 LNHNV, CDR2 YYDKDF (reference sequence). The CDR3 covers 16 residues. The CDR3 loop reads CATSRIKGQGDTEAFF. The CDR3 DNA follows: TGTGCCACCAGCAGAATCAAGGGACAGGGGGACACTGAAGCTTTCTTT.

This clone was seen a few times. V gene TRBV13 combines with J gene TRBJ2-3, with 8 bases that match TRBD2. Looked up from germline, CDR1 is PRHDT and CDR2 is FYEKMQ (reference sequence). Trimming at V came to 5 bases and at J to 10 bases, leaving 5 bases not matched to a gene. The CDR3 covers 12 residues. The CDR3, as DNA: TGTGCCAGCAGCCCCAGCGGGAGTGCGCAGTATTTT. This gives the protein CASSPSGSAQYF.

V usage is TRBV5-6 and J usage is TRBJ2-2; D unresolved. CDR1 is SGHDT and CDR2 is YYEEEE in the germline V gene. The V end lost 2 bases, the J end lost 6 bases, and 8 bases lay between the germline ends. The CDR3 is 13 residues long. This CDR3 is CASSFGFPGELFF. CDR3 nucleotide sequence: TGTGCCAGCAGCTTCGGGTTCCCCGGGGAGCTGTTTTTT.

Written as DNA, the CDR3 is TGTGCCAGCAGCGTAGACACAGGGGGCAATCAGCCCCAGCATTTT. Amino acids: CASSVDTGGNQPQHF. This chain uses TRBV9 with TRBJ1-5; 7 nucleotides match TRBD1. The germline V gene encodes CDR1 SGDLS and CDR2 YYNGEE. The CDR3 is made up of 15 amino acids. V lost 0 bases and J lost 2; bases outside the gene matches: 2.

The chain combines TRBV6-5 with TRBJ1-1; D remains ambiguous. The CDR3 runs to 15 residues. V was shortened by 2 bases and J by 8 bases, with 18 bases between the two germline ends. CDR1 MNHEY and CDR2 SVGAGI come from the germline V gene. DNA for the CDR3: TGTGCCAGCAGTTACGGTTTCCGGGAACGGGCCGAAGCTTTCTTT. Translated, it gives CASSYGFRERAEAFF.

The chain links TRBV7-8 to TRBJ2-7, with D maybe TRBD2 (7 bases). From germline, CDR1 is SGHVS and CDR2 FQNEAQ. The length of the CDR3 is 14 residues. V was trimmed by 0 bases and J by 6 bases, leaving 12 bases between them. Here the CDR3 DNA reads TGTGCCAGCAGCTTAGCGGGGGGGCTTGGCGAGCAGTACTTC. Translating it yields CASSLAGGLGEQYF.

V gene TRBV2 combines with J gene TRBJ2-7; D is perhaps TRBD1 (6 bases). Per germline, CDR1 SNHLY and CDR2 FYNNEI. With 9 bases removed from V and 2 bases from J, the gap between germline ends came to 11 bases. The CDR3 totals 12 residues. CDR3 DNA sequence: TGTGCCAGTCGGACAGCCGCCTACGAGCAGTACTTC. It is translated as CASRTAAYEQYF.

This clone was detected a few times. The CDR3 region has the DNA TGTGCCAGCAGCCAAGTTACAGGGGGCAGTTCACCCCTCCACTTT. Translated, it gives CASSQVTGGSSPLHF. The gene calls are TRBV14 and TRBJ1-6; 9 positions agree with TRBD1. CDR1 is SGHDN, CDR2 FVKESK, per germline. V gave up 1 base and J gave up 9 bases; unmatched junction bases: 4. The CDR3 length is 15 residues.

The genes are TRBV30 and TRBJ2-2; D is ambiguous. Germline lookup yields CDR1 GTSNPN and CDR2 SVGIG (reference sequence). V gave up 4 bases and J gave up 3 bases, with 6 bases separating them. The CDR3 loop spans 12 amino acids. The CDR3 here is CAWTGYTGELFF. In nucleotides, the CDR3 is TGTGCCTGGACAGGCTACACCGGGGAGCTGTTTTTT. Full variable domain (outside the CDR3, taken from reference TRBV30 and TRBJ2-2): SQTIHQWPATLVQPVGSPLSLECTVEGTSNPNLYWYRQAAGRGLQLLFYSVGIGQISSEVPQNLSASRPQDRQFILSSKKLLLSDSGFYLCAWTGYTGELFFGEGSRLTVL.

This clone was observed a few times. The V call is TRBV4-1, the J call TRBJ1-1; perhaps TRBD1 as D (6 bases). The V gene lost 6 bases and the J gene lost 5 bases, with 16 bases spanning the gap. CDR3 length: 14 residues. CDR1 is MGHRA and CDR2 is YSYEKL in the germline V gene. The CDR3 DNA follows: TGCGCCAGCAGACGACAGGTAGGGGGGACTGAAGCTTTCTTT. This translates into CASRRQVGGTEAFF.

This clone has only a few counts. The V gene is TRBV27, the J gene TRBJ1-2, with D hard to call. Germline values: CDR1 MNHEY, CDR2 SMNVEV (reference sequence). CDR3 size: 14 residues. V lost 2 bases, J lost 6 bases, and 13 bases lay in between. The CDR3 region has the DNA TGTGCCAGCAGTTTAATAGGCAGTGCGGATGGCTACACCTTC. Translation gives CASSLIGSADGYTF.

The V and J genes are TRBV11-2 and TRBJ1-2; possibly TRBD1 for D (5 bases). The V gene's germline CDR1 is SGHAT and CDR2 FQNNGV. The V end lost 1 base, the J end lost 4 bases, and 13 bases lay between the germline ends. The CDR3 covers 15 residues. CDR3 sequence reads: CASSLGQGRSYGYTF. The CDR3 DNA sequence: TGTGCCAGCAGCTTAGGGCAGGGACGGAGCTATGGCTACACCTTC. The full variable domain, in which reference TRBV11-2 and TRBJ1-2 provide the parts outside the CDR3, is EAGVAQSPRYKIIEKRQSVAFWCNPISGHATLYWYQQILGQGPKLLIQFQNNGVVDDSQLPKDRFSAERLKGVDSTLKIQPAKLEDSAVYLCASSLGQGRSYGYTFGSGTRLTVV.

This clone showed up just a few times. Different DNA sequences within this sample yield the same CDR3. The chain links TRBV7-2 to TRBJ2-5, with TRBD2 matching 10 bases. The CDR3 consists of 15 residues. V dropped 5 bases and J dropped 5; count of bases not matched to a gene: 8. Germline V gene lookup returns CDR1 SGHTA and CDR2 FQGNSA. The CDR3 sequence is CASSPQRGGRETQYF. The DNA of the CDR3 is TGTGCCAGCAGCCCGCAGCGGGGGGGCAGGGAGACCCAGTACTTC.

This clone has just a few counts. V usage is TRBV27 and J usage is TRBJ2-1, with 9 bases lining up with TRBD1. This CDR3 comprises 16 residues. V lost 2 bases and J lost 7; bases outside the gene matches: 9. The V gene's germline CDR1 is MNHEY and CDR2 SMNVEV (reference sequence). The CDR3, as DNA: TGTGCCAGCAGTTTACCTCCCGGGACAGGGAGGAATGAGCAGTTCTTC. This gives the protein CASSLPPGTGRNEQFF.

This clone was recorded only once. This chain uses TRBV15 with TRBJ2-1, with D tentatively TRBD1 (6 bases). CDR1 LNHNV and CDR2 YYDKDF come from the germline V gene (reference sequence). With 9 bases removed from V and 0 bases from J, the gap between germline ends came to 15 bases. This CDR3 contains 15 residues. The CDR3 bases are TGTGCCACAAAGCAGTACAGGGACTCCTACAATGAGCAGTTCTTC. This encodes CATKQYRDSYNEQFF.

The V call is TRBV2, the J call TRBJ1-2; 7 nucleotides agree with TRBD1. From germline, CDR1 is SNHLY and CDR2 FYNNEI. Trimming cost V 2 bases and J 2 bases; bases outside gene matches: 2. The CDR3 runs to 14 residues. The DNA for the CDR3 is TGTGCCAGCAGTGAAAGGGGACAGAACTATGGCTACACCTTC. It specifies CASSERGQNYGYTF.

The chain links TRBV6-5 to TRBJ1-1; TRBD1 matches 8 bases. Germline V lookup: CDR1 MNHEY, CDR2 SVGAGI. The V and J ends lost 1 base and 5 bases, in that order; junction bases with no gene match: 6. The CDR3 totals 15 residues. The CDR3 loop is CASSYFDRGWTEAFF. DNA of the CDR3: TGTGCCAGCAGTTACTTCGACAGGGGATGGACTGAAGCTTTCTTT.

This clone was counted only a few times. CDR3 in amino acids: CASKLIASYEQYF. CDR3 nucleotide sequence: TGTGCCAGCAAACTTATTGCTTCCTACGAGCAGTACTTC. The gene calls are TRBV2 and TRBJ2-7; no firm D call. This CDR3 region has 13 residues. From germline, CDR1 is SNHLY and CDR2 FYNNEI. Trimming took off 7 bases at V and 1 base at J, with 11 bases between the two ends. The whole variable domain, remainder taken from reference TRBV2 and TRBJ2-7, is EPEVTQTPSHQVTQMGQEVILRCVPISNHLYFYWYRQILGQKVEFLVSFYNNEISEKSEIFDDQFSVERPDGSNFTLKIRSTKLEDSAMYFCASKLIASYEQYFGPGTRLTVT.